This TCR beta chain was sequenced during a study of blood T cell repertoires in COVID-19 (dated by TCRdb to the early 2020s). About the study as a whole: The collaborator samples originated in the United States, Italy and Spain and spanned the acute and convalescent phases of COVID-19. Where available, HLA class I and class II types were taken from metadata supplied by the sample provider and were not determined by assay-based typing. Samples came from the ongoing ImmuneRACE study (first 160 participants) plus 1,254 subjects from 6 global collaborators. Nearly every sample came with metadata listing a de-identified subject ID, COVID-19 status, age in years and sex. The repertoires were made available in a free public database intended to serve as a resource for research on the immune response to SARS-CoV-2. Deeply sampled blood TCRbeta repertoires from subjects exposed to, actively infected with, or recovered from COVID-19 were included in the dataset. The prospective study material was composed of cDNA or gDNA derived from T cells, B-cell-depleted T cells, or PBMCs. The investigation overall reported the following: The quantity of clinical and demographic metadata differed by source and by participant and was supplied without curation.

Each collaborating institution followed its own protocols to collect whole blood in K2EDTA tubes. Collaborator samples were shipped for TCRbeta analysis as frozen whole blood, isolated PBMCs, or DNA extracted from either sample type. The germline V gene specifies SGHTA as CDR1 and FQGTGA as CDR2. From cysteine to phenylalanine, the CDR3 is 14 amino acids long. Of all the DNA, just the CDR3 is kept, 42 bases in frame from base 1. V sheds 2 bases and J sheds 0 bases, leaving 6 bases between their ends. TCRbeta CDR3 regions were amplified from genomic DNA by means of the immunoSEQ Assay, a bias-controlled multiplex PCR. Per the original workflow: The number of nucleated cells in each sample was estimated by amplification of reference gene primers within the assay. Sequence reads were collapsed and filtered to measure the absolute abundance of every unique TCRbeta CDR3 rearrangement. For each sample, productive Simpson clonality was calculated as the square root of Simpson's diversity index over productive rearrangements. The immuneACCESS repertoire file appears here via TCRdb, limited to in-frame rearrangements. These files lack a portion of the clones; in checked studies, under half of the deficit traces to unresolved V genes, and the cause of the others is not known. V, J and clone size reflect that table, while D and trimming were determined from the DNA. The sample table shows some 150,000 clones, and more than 60% are seen once. In total, the top ten clones hold about 8.4% of the sample.

Of note for this clone: Its specific antigen is unknown. No base quality values were provided; no much bigger clone lies one nucleotide off.

The sequenced sample consisted of peripheral blood. The chain is assembled from TRBV7-3 and TRBJ2-3; no confident D gene assignment can be made. This receptor was obtained from a woman aged 45-59 years with active or convalescent COVID-19. For the CDR3, the sequence is CASSLELSTDTQYF. The DNA sequence is as follows: TGTGCCAGCAGCTTAGAGCTGAGCACAGATACGCAGTATTTT.